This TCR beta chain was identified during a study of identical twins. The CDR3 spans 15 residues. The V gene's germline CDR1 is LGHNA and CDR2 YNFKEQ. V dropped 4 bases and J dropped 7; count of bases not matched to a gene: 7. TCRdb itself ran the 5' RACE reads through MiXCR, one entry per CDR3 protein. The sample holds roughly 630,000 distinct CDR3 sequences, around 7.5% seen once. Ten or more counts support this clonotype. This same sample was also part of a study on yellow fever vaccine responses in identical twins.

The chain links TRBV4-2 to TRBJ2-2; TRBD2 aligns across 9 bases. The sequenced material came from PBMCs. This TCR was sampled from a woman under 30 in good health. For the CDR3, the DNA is TGTGCCAGCAGCCGTAGCGGGAGTGGTGGCGGGGAGCTGTTTTTT. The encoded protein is CASSRSGSGGGELFF.